Shown below are 11 T cell receptor beta chains from a single sample sequenced in a study of Graves' ophthalmopathy and Graves' hyperthyroidism. RNA served as the template for amplifying TCR beta CDR3 regions. Second-round multiplex PCR followed a first-round RT-PCR using HTBI primers. One entry per CDR3 protein, called by TCRdb with MiXCR from the multiplex PCR reads. This table holds 600,000 to 950,000 distinct CDR3 sequences, roughly 41% found once. Sequencing input: peripheral blood. The receptors shown here come from an adult man with Graves' ophthalmopathy.

The sample holds many counts of this clonotype. This chain uses TRBV11-2 with TRBJ2-5; D remains unclear. CDR1 and CDR2 from the germline V gene are SGHAT and FQNNGV. The length of the CDR3 is 14 residues. V lost 6 bases and J 5 bases, leaving 16 bases between the germline ends. The CDR3 region is CASSQIGFGETQYF. The DNA for the CDR3 is TGTGCCAGCAGTCAAATAGGGTTCGGGGAGACCCAGTACTTC. Using reference TRBV11-2 and TRBJ2-5 for the parts outside the CDR3, the full variable domain is EAGVAQSPRYKIIEKRQSVAFWCNPISGHATLYWYQQILGQGPKLLIQFQNNGVVDDSQLPKDRFSAERLKGVDSTLKIQPAKLEDSAVYLCASSQIGFGETQYFGPGTRLLVL.

For this clonotype: A junction end diverges from the germline sequence, so it may reflect a read error. The V call is TRBV7-9, the J call TRBJ1-1; no firm D call. This CDR3 comprises 13 residues. Germline V CDR1 and CDR2: SEHNR, FQNEAQ (reference sequence). The DNA of the CDR3 is TGTGCCAGCTCACCACCCACGAACACTGAAGCTCTCTTT. Amino acid sequence: CASSPPTNTEALF.

Comment on this clonotype: The germline gene is not matched at one end of the junction; a read error may be the cause. J is TRBJ1-5 and V is TRBV24-1; 8 bases fit TRBD1. The CDR3 consists of 15 residues. Looked up from germline, CDR1 is KGHDR and CDR2 is SFDVKD. CDR3 in DNA: TGTGCCAGCAGTTATTTGACAGGGGATAATCAGCCCCAGCATTTT. This codes for CASSYLTGDNQPQHF.

Many counts were recorded for this clonotype. This chain connects TRBV10-3 to TRBJ2-7, with 9 bases fitting TRBD1. The germline V gene has CDR1 ENHRY and CDR2 SYGVKD. The CDR3 is 14 amino acids. The V gene end was trimmed by 3 bases and the J gene end by 4 bases; junction bases not matched to a gene: 4. Here the CDR3 reads CAISDGQGWYEQYF. The CDR3 DNA follows: TGTGCCATCAGTGACGGACAGGGGTGGTACGAGCAGTACTTC.

This clonotype was recorded a few times. The chain combines TRBV3-1 with TRBJ2-2, with 7 bases matching TRBD1. Germline V gene sequence: CDR1 LGHDT, CDR2 YNNKEL (reference sequence). This CDR3 comprises 10 residues. Unmatched junction bases numbered 2, after V lost 6 bases and J lost 13 bases. The CDR3 sequence: CASRDRRLFF. Here the CDR3 DNA reads TGTGCCAGCAGGGACAGGAGGCTGTTTTTT.

This clonotype appeared many times. The V and J genes are TRBV19 and TRBJ1-1, with TRBD1 matching 7 bases. The CDR3 spans 15 residues. V lost 5 bases, J lost 3 bases, and 9 bases stayed unmatched. Germline CDR1 reads LNHDA; CDR2 reads SQIVND (reference sequence). The CDR3 DNA follows: TGTGCCAGTAGTTTCGGGGGACAGCGGGACACTGAAGCTTTCTTT. It is translated as CASSFGGQRDTEAFF.

The V call is TRBV2, the J call TRBJ2-7; D is undetermined. Per germline, CDR1 SNHLY and CDR2 FYNNEI. Trimming left V 7 bases short and J 0 bases short, with 13 bases between. The CDR3 totals 14 residues. CDR3 in amino acids: CASTRYGVSYEQYF. The CDR3 nucleotides are TGTGCCAGCACTAGATATGGGGTCTCCTACGAGCAGTACTTC.

This clonotype was observed many times. The CDR3 loop is CASSTRRDASKLFF. Here the CDR3 DNA reads TGTGCCAGCAGCACCAGACGGGATGCCTCGAAACTGTTTTTT. The chain employs TRBV7-6 and TRBJ1-4; D is unclear. CDR3 length: 14 amino acids. V gave up 5 bases and J gave up 11 bases, with 18 bases separating them. CDR1 and CDR2 (germline): SGHVS, FNYEAQ. Looking up the rest from reference TRBV7-6 and TRBJ1-4 gives the full variable domain: GAGVSQSPRYKVTKRGQDVALRCDPISGHVSLYWYRQALGQGPEFLTYFNYEAQQDKSGLPNDRFSAERPEGSISTLTIQRTEQRDSAMYRCASSTRRDASKLFFGSGTQLSVL.

This chain connects TRBV25-1 to TRBJ1-1, with D perhaps matching TRBD1 (5 bases). The V gene lost 7 bases and the J gene lost 4 bases, with 10 bases spanning the gap. The CDR3 extends over 12 amino acids. The germline gives CDR1 MGHDK, CDR2 SYGVNS. Here the CDR3 DNA reads TGTGCCAGCAACCAGGGTCGCACTGAAGCTTTCTTT. Residues: CASNQGRTEAFF.

This clonotype was detected a few times. The CDR3 bases are TGTGCCAGCAGTTGGGGCCGGGTTACTGAAGCTTTCTTT. Translating gives CASSWGRVTEAFF. The chain employs TRBV11-2 and TRBJ1-1; D possibly corresponds to TRBD1 (5 bases). The CDR3 covers 13 residues. Deletions cut 6 bases from V and 5 bases from J, with 13 bases between. The germline gives CDR1 SGHAT, CDR2 FQNNGV.

V and J are TRBV6-5 and TRBJ1-6; 8 bases align to TRBD1. The V and J ends lost 0 bases and 8 bases, in that order; junction bases with no gene match: 9. The CDR3 sequence is 17 residues long. Germline lookup yields CDR1 MNHEY and CDR2 SVGAGI. The CDR3 here is CASSYSPQGVADSPLHF. CDR3 nucleotide sequence: TGTGCCAGCAGTTACTCGCCACAGGGGGTAGCAGATTCACCCCTCCACTTT.